The T cell receptor beta chain under discussion was sequenced for a study of vaccination and CD4 T cells after COVID-19. General study points: In convalescent patients, 304 of 307 vaccine-specific clones were mono-reactive for SARS-CoV-2 spike.

This clonotype was recorded a few times. Its antigen is unknown. The Oncomine TCR Beta short-read assay was what sequenced the DNA obtained from cultured CD4+ T cells. From cultured CD4+ T cells, genomic DNA was extracted. TCRdb reanalysed the PCR reads using MiXCR and keeps one entry per CDR3 protein. The sample consists of 13,000 to 15,000 distinct CDR3 sequences, about 55% of them appearing once. The CDR3 is 14 residues long. Germline V gene data show CDR1 as DFQATT and CDR2 as SNEGSKA (reference sequence). The junction had 5 bases not matched to a gene; V was cut back by 5 bases and J by 5 bases. Treatment given: approximately 9-day PBMC culture with coronavirus spike peptide pools or control peptides (ViraFEST assay).

This specimen consisted of CD4+ T cells from blood, cultured in vitro, obtained before SARS-CoV-2 vaccination. This receptor was taken from a human donor who had recovered from COVID-19. This rearrangement joins TRBV20-1 to TRBJ2-2; 10 bases map to TRBD1. The CDR3 region is CSAETGGFTGELFF. CDR3 nucleotides: TGCAGTGCTGAGACAGGGGGCTTTACCGGGGAGCTGTTTTTT.